This T cell receptor (beta chain) was sequenced during a study of T cell repertoires in ileal Crohn's disease. The repertoire was sequenced with immunoSEQ multiplex PCR; TCRdb's copy has only in-frame clones and lacks some. The data show 7,400 or so clones, 55% to 85% seen once. Per germline, CDR1 SGDLS and CDR2 YYNGEE. The junction had 12 bases not matched to a gene; V was cut back by 0 bases and J by 5 bases. This CDR3 is 17 amino acids long. Time point indicated: neoterminal ileum biopsy at postoperative endoscopy, about 6 months after surgery. The receptor comes from an adult with Crohn's disease. What was sequenced was ileal tissue. This chain joins TRBV9 and TRBJ1-1; the match to TRBD1 covers 8 bases. CDR3 DNA: TGTGCCAGCAGCGTAGATCCAGGACAGGGAATACGGACTGAAGCTTTCTTT. It encodes CASSVDPGQGIRTEAFF.